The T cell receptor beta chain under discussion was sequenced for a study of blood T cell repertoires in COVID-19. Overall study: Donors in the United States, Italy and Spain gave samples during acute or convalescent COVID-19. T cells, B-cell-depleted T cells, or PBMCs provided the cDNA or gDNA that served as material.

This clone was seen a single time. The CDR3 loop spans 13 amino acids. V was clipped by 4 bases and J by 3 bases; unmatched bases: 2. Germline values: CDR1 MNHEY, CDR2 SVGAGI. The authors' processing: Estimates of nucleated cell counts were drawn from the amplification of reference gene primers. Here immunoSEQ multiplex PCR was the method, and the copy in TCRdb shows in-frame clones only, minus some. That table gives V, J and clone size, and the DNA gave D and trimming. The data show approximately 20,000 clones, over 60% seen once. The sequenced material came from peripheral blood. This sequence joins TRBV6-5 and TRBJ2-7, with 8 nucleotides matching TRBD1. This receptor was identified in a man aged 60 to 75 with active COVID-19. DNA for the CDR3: TGTGCCAGCAGTTGGACAGGGCTCTACGAGCAGTACTTC. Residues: CASSWTGLYEQYF.